This TCR beta chain comes out of a study of human T cells and chemical hapten exposure. Looking at the study overall: Slight differences in pooled library volume were the main source of varying TCR yields across samples. Regarding the study as a whole: Once DPC sensitization occurred, TCRs above 1 in 1000 frequency showed no change.

The table lists this clonotype with many counts. Its antigen is not known. Stated time point: patch test 1, 2 weeks after DPC sensitization. The sample's treatment: therapeutic diphenylcyclopropenone sensitization with weekly scalp DPC. The CDR3 has 19 amino acids. Per germline, CDR1 LGHNA and CDR2 YSLEER. V lost 1 base to trimming and J lost 2 bases; unmatched junction nucleotides: 7. TCRdb ran MiXCR on the RACE reads and lists one entry per CDR3 protein. The top ten hold 1.5% to 2% of the sample, which has around 150,000 distinct CDR3 sequences, roughly 15% seen once. The input for sequencing was whole blood, taken in connection with sensitization to the hapten diphenylcyclopropenone (DPC). The chain links TRBV4-3 to TRBJ2-1; the match to TRBD2 covers 14 bases. The origin of this receptor is a woman aged 25 to 39 with alopecia areata. Some clones in this sample may be carry-over from other donors' samples. DNA for the CDR3: TGCGCCAGCAGCCAAGTTCAGGGACTAGCGGGAGTTACCTACAATGAGCAGTTCTTC. Residues: CASSQVQGLAGVTYNEQFF.